Below, 15 T cell receptor beta chains from the same sample are listed, as sequenced in a study of human T cells and chemical hapten exposure. TCRdb re-derived calls from the RACE reads in MiXCR, one entry per CDR3 protein. The profile shows roughly 110,000 distinct CDR3 sequences, 10% to 15% of them singletons. Noted time point: pre-sensitization, week 0. The treatment is: therapeutic diphenylcyclopropenone sensitization with weekly scalp DPC. The specimen comprised whole blood, sampled in connection with sensitization to the hapten diphenylcyclopropenone (DPC). The origin of the receptors is a woman aged 45-59 years with alopecia areata. Some clones in this sample may be carry-over from other donors' samples.

This clonotype was counted between two and nine times. The CDR3 region has the DNA TGCAGTCCGGGACAGGGTTACAATGAGCAGTTCTTC. It translates to CSPGQGYNEQFF. The rearrangement joins TRBV20-1 to TRBJ2-1; 9 bases are shared with TRBD1. The CDR3 has 12 amino acids. CDR1 DFQATT and CDR2 SNEGSKA come from the germline V gene (reference sequence). V was clipped by 8 bases and J by 4 bases; unmatched bases: 3.

V and J are TRBV7-6 and TRBJ1-1; D is unresolved. Germline lookup yields CDR1 SGHVS and CDR2 FNYEAQ. The CDR3 has 13 residues. V was shortened by 7 bases and J by 1 base, with 10 bases between the two germline ends. The CDR3 region has the DNA TGTGCCAGCAAGCCAGCTGAGAACACTGAAGCTTTCTTT. As protein: CASKPAENTEAFF.

The chain uses TRBV29-1 and TRBJ1-1; the D is unclear. In germline, CDR1 is SQVTM, CDR2 ANQGSEA. Trimming removed 4 bases from V and 4 bases from J, with 13 bases in between. This CDR3 has 13 residues. Written as DNA, the CDR3 is TGCAGCGTTGTTACCAAATGGTCCACTGAAGCTTTCTTT. Its translation: CSVVTKWSTEAFF.

Ten or more counts support this clonotype. The genes are TRBV20-1 and TRBJ1-2; a weak D match, TRBD1 (5 bases). V was trimmed by 3 bases and J by 9 bases, leaving 17 bases between them. Germline lookup yields CDR1 DFQATT and CDR2 SNEGSKA (reference sequence). The CDR3 contains 13 residues. The CDR3 sequence is CSARDTGSERYTF. In DNA, the CDR3 is TGCAGTGCTAGGGACACCGGATCGGAACGCTACACCTTC.

This clonotype appeared a few times. This sequence joins TRBV28 and TRBJ1-5; D possibly corresponds to TRBD1 (5 bases). The V end lost 5 bases, the J end lost 7 bases, and 15 bases lay between the germline ends. This CDR3 has 14 amino acids. Germline V lookup: CDR1 MDHEN, CDR2 SYDVKM. In nucleotides, the CDR3 is TGTGCCAGCAGTGAGCCCCTGGGGCAGCAGCCCCAGCATTTT. As protein: CASSEPLGQQPQHF.

The chain joins TRBV20-1 to TRBJ2-7; D may correspond to TRBD1 or TRBD2 (6 bases each). The V end lost 2 bases, the J end lost 4 bases, and 18 bases lay between the germline ends. Germline V lookup: CDR1 DFQATT, CDR2 SNEGSKA (reference sequence). The length of the CDR3 is 15 residues. CDR3 sequence: CSARNIRRGVYEQYF. As DNA, the CDR3 is TGCAGTGCTAGAAATATCCGTAGGGGGGTATACGAGCAGTACTTC.

This clonotype was picked up a small number of times. The chain uses TRBV5-1 and TRBJ2-1; D remains ambiguous. V was shortened by 5 bases and J by 1 base, with 10 bases between the two germline ends. Germline V gene lookup returns CDR1 SGHRS and CDR2 YFSETQ. CDR3 size: 14 residues. In nucleotides, the CDR3 is TGCGCCAGCAGGCCAGACCTTTCCTACAATGAGCAGTTCTTC. Protein product: CASRPDLSYNEQFF.

The gene calls are TRBV12-3 or TRBV12-4 and TRBJ1-6; D may be TRBD1 (5 bases). Trimming took 6 bases from V and 9 from J, leaving 15 bases between them. This CDR3 is built from 14 residues. The CDR3 DNA follows: TGTGCCAGCAGAGGGGATCCCGACAGTTCACCCCTCCACTTT. It specifies CASRGDPDSSPLHF.

This clonotype was seen more than once but under ten times. The chain links TRBV6-5 to TRBJ1-5, with TRBD1 as a possible D gene (6 bases). Trimming took off 0 bases at V and 6 bases at J, with 12 bases between the two ends. The V gene's germline CDR1 is MNHEY and CDR2 SVGAGI. The CDR3 runs to 15 residues. CDR3 sequence: CASSYSPQGGQPQHF. In DNA, the CDR3 is TGTGCCAGCAGTTACTCCCCACAGGGAGGTCAGCCCCAGCATTTT.

The chain recombines TRBV29-1 with TRBJ1-1; no clear D gene. The CDR3 has 12 residues. The V end was cut by 6 bases, the J end by 4 bases, with 12 bases between. Germline loops: CDR1 SQVTM, CDR2 ANQGSEA. CDR3 sequence (DNA): TGCAGCGTAGTGCGGTGGGTCACTGAAGCTTTCTTT. It codes for CSVVRWVTEAFF.

The genes are TRBV12-3 or TRBV12-4 and TRBJ1-1; D remains unclear. The V and J ends lost 5 bases and 4 bases respectively, with 11 bases between them. The CDR3 is 13 amino acids. CDR3 nucleotide sequence: TGTGCCAGCAGTATCCGCCGGGGCACTGAAGCTTTCTTT. This gives the protein CASSIRRGTEAFF.

This rearrangement joins TRBV28 to TRBJ1-5, with TRBD1 identical over 9 bases. This CDR3 spans 18 amino acids. The V gene end was trimmed by 0 bases and the J gene end by 1 base; junction bases not matched to a gene: 7. Germline V gene data show CDR1 as MDHEN and CDR2 as SYDVKM. As DNA, the CDR3 is TGTGCCAGCAGTTTATGGGGGACCGGGACAGGGAGCAATCAGCCCCAGCATTTT. It yields the protein CASSLWGTGTGSNQPQHF.

The chain has TRBV11-2 and TRBJ2-4; 8 bases map to TRBD1. The CDR3 covers 17 residues. Germline V gives CDR1 SGHAT, CDR2 FQNNGV. With 5 bases clipped from V and 0 bases from J, the junction kept 9 bases outside the gene matches. The CDR3 DNA is TGTGCCAGCAGCCCCCGACAGGGGAGTATAGCCAAAAACATTCAGTACTTC. It codes for CASSPRQGSIAKNIQYF.

This clonotype was recorded a few times. The chain joins TRBV4-1 to TRBJ2-7, with D perhaps matching TRBD1 (6 bases). This CDR3 has 14 residues. Germline V gives CDR1 MGHRA, CDR2 YSYEKL. Trimming cost V 4 bases and J 7 bases, with 17 bases left between them. The CDR3: CASSPGEYLGEQYF. The CDR3 bases are TGCGCCAGCAGCCCAGGGGAGTATCTGGGGGAGCAGTACTTC.

Ten or more counts support this clonotype. This rearrangement joins TRBV11-2 to TRBJ2-1; tentatively, D is TRBD1 (5 bases). The CDR3 is 14 amino acids. Between the trimmed V and J ends, which lost 0 bases and 7 bases, there was a span of 10 bases. Germline CDR1 is SGHAT and CDR2 is FQNNGV. The CDR3 DNA is TGTGCCAGCAGCTTAGAGGCAGGGCTGAATGAGCAGTTCTTC. As protein: CASSLEAGLNEQFF.